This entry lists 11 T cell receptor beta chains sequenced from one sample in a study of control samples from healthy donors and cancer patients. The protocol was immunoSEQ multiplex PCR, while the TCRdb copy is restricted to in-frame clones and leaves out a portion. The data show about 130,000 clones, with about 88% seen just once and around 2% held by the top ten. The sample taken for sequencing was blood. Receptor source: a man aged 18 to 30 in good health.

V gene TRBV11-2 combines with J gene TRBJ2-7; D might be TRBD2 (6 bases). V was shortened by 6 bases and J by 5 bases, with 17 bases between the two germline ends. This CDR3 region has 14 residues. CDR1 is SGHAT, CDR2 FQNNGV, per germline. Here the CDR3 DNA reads TGTGCCAGCAGTTCTCGCCCGGAGGGACACGAGCAGTACTTC. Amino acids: CASSSRPEGHEQYF.

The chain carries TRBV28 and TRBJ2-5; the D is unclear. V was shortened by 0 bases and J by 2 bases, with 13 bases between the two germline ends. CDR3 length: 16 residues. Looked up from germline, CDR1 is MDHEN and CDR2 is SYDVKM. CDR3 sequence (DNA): TGTGCCAGCAGTTTATGGGGCCCCGCCGGGCAAGAGACCCAGTACTTC. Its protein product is CASSLWGPAGQETQYF.

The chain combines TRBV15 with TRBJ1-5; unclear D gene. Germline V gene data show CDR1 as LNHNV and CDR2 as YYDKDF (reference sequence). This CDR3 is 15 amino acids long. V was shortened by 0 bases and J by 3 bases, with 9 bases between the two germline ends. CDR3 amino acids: CATSRDQIPNQPQHF. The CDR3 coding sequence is TGTGCCACCAGCAGAGATCAGATACCCAATCAGCCCCAGCATTTT.

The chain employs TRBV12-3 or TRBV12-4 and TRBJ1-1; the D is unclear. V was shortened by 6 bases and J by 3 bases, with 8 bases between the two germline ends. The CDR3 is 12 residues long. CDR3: CASRLTDTEAFF. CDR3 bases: TGTGCCAGCAGACTCACAGACACTGAAGCTTTCTTT.

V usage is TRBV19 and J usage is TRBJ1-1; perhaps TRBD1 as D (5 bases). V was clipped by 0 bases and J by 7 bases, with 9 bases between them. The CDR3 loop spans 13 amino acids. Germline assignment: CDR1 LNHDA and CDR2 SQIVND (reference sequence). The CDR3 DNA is TGTGCCAGTAGTATAGACAGGGCTGGTGAAGCTTTCTTT. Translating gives CASSIDRAGEAFF.

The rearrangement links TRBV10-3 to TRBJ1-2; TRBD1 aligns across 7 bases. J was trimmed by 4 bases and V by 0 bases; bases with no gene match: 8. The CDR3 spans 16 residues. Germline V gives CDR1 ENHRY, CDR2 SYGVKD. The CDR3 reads CAISESGQLRGYGYTF. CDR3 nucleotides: TGTGCCATCAGTGAGTCGGGACAGCTCCGCGGCTATGGCTACACCTTC.

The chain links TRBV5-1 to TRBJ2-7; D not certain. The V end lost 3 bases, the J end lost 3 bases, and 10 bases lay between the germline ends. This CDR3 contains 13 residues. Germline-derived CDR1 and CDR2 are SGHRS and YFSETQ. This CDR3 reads CASSSAGFYEQYF. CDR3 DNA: TGCGCCAGCAGCTCCGCTGGCTTCTACGAGCAGTACTTC.

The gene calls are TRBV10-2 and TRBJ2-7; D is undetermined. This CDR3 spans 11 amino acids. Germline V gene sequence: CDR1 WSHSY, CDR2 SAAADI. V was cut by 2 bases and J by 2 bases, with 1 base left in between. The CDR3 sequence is CASSEAYEQYF. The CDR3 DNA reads TGCGCCAGCAGTGAGGCCTACGAGCAGTACTTC.

Written as DNA, the CDR3 is TGTGCCAGCAGTTACGTGGGGAGCCTCTATGGCTACACCTTC. Amino acids: CASSYVGSLYGYTF. The chain is built from TRBV6-2 or TRBV6-3 and TRBJ1-2, with D unclear. The CDR3 totals 14 residues. Looked up from germline, CDR1 is MNHEY and CDR2 is SVGEGT. Trimming shortened V by 2 bases and J by 4 bases, and 11 bases separated the two germline ends.

The CDR3 loop is CASSLDEKLFF. The CDR3 DNA follows: TGTGCCAGCAGCTTAGATGAAAAACTGTTTTTT. This rearrangement joins TRBV11-2 to TRBJ1-4; no definite D call. The length of the CDR3 is 11 residues. With 0 bases removed from V and 7 bases from J, the gap between germline ends came to 0 bases. The V gene's germline CDR1 is SGHAT and CDR2 FQNNGV.

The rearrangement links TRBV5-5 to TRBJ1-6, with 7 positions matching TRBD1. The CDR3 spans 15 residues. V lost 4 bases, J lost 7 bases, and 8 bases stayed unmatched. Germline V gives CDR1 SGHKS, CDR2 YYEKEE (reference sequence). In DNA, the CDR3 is TGTGCCAGCAGCCCCTTTGGGACAGCCAATTCACCCCTCCACTTT. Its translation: CASSPFGTANSPLHF.